The rows below give T cell receptor beta chains drawn from one sample of a study of Ad26.COV2.S vaccination and SARS-CoV-2 variants. This table comes from immunoSEQ multiplex PCR, and its TCRdb copy is limited to in-frame clones, with some not included. The table lists roughly 680,000 clones, about 90% of them singletons, with around 1.5% in the top ten. The sample in question was peripheral blood, obtained in a trial of Ad26.COV2.S vaccine versus placebo. These receptors were obtained from a person between 18 and 65 years old who received the Ad26.COV2.S COVID-19 vaccine or a placebo. CDR3s include the opening cysteine and the closing phenylalanine or tryptophan. Fields, in order: V gene, D gene, J gene, clone size, CDR3 protein, CDR3 DNA. D genes are given only for firm matches. Clone size is shown for a subset of rows, as once, few, many or a class of expanded clone.

V: TRBV2
D: TRBD2
J: TRBJ2-3
size: -
CDR3: CASTRAGGTDTQYF
DNA: TGTGCCAGCACTCGAGCGGGAGGGACAGATACGCAGTATTTT

V: TRBV5-4
D: TRBD2
J: TRBJ2-7
size: -
CDR3: CASSLGGSPYEQYF
DNA: TGTGCCAGCAGCTTGGGCGGGAGCCCCTACGAGCAGTACTTC

V: TRBV20-1
D: -
J: TRBJ1-5
size: -
CDR3: CSASAGSNQPQHF
DNA: TGCAGTGCTAGTGCAGGGAGCAATCAGCCCCAGCATTTT

V: TRBV7-2
D: TRBD2
J: TRBJ2-2
size: -
CDR3: CASSYSGGGTGELFF
DNA: TGTGCCAGCAGCTACAGCGGGGGCGGCACCGGGGAGCTGTTTTTT

V: TRBV18
D: -
J: TRBJ1-3
size: -
CDR3: CASSLSGSAGNTIYF
DNA: TGTGCCAGCTCACTTTCCGGGAGCGCTGGAAACACCATATATTTT

V: TRBV29-1
D: -
J: TRBJ1-2
size: -
CDR3: CSVPGGGYTF
DNA: TGCAGCGTCCCGGGTGGTGGCTACACCTTC

V: TRBV5-1
D: TRBD2
J: TRBJ2-3
size: -
CDR3: CASSFYTPRGRAADTQYF
DNA: TGCGCCAGCAGCTTCTATACCCCTCGCGGGAGGGCCGCGGATACGCAGTATTTT

V: TRBV6-1
D: -
J: TRBJ1-2
size: -
CDR3: CASSEWRLGYYTF
DNA: TGTGCCAGCAGTGAATGGAGGCTGGGGTACTACACCTTC

V: TRBV6-4
D: -
J: TRBJ2-3
size: once
CDR3: CASSERVSTDTQYF
DNA: TGTGCCAGCAGTGAGCGGGTGAGCACAGATACGCAGTATTTT

V: TRBV6-6
D: TRBD1
J: TRBJ2-3
size: -
CDR3: CASSSPGTGGADTQYF
DNA: TGTGCCAGCAGCTCTCCCGGGACAGGGGGCGCAGATACGCAGTATTTT